The 11 T cell receptor beta chains below all came from one sample that was sequenced in a study of cytomegalovirus exposure and HLA in healthy donors (dated by TCRdb to the late 2010s). Libraries were built with the immunoSEQ multiplex PCR assay. A mixture of 60 forward primers for TCR Vbeta segments and 13 reverse primers for TCR Jbeta segments was used in the multiplex PCR. The table comes from immuneACCESS by way of TCRdb, which keeps in-frame sequences with V and J called. Part of the clones is missing from these tables; in studies checked, under half for an unresolved V gene and the rest for unknown reasons. A total of 150,000 to 200,000 clones appear in this sample, around 83% of them only once. The ten largest clones represent 3.5% to 5% of the sample. Input material: PBMCs. The receptors originated from a man aged 50 or older in good health and CMV-seropositive.

The rearrangement uses TRBV15 and TRBJ2-3, with TRBD2 as a possible D gene (6 bases). Looked up from germline, CDR1 is LNHNV and CDR2 is YYDKDF (reference sequence). CDR3 length equals 15 residues. The V gene lost 5 bases and the J gene lost 7 bases, with 19 bases spanning the gap. The CDR3 spells CATSGSSGLYHTQYF. CDR3 DNA sequence: TGTGCCACCAGCGGATCCAGCGGGCTCTACCATACGCAGTATTTT.

V gene TRBV7-9 combines with J gene TRBJ1-2, with D perhaps TRBD1 (5 bases). Germline CDR1 reads SEHNR; CDR2 reads FQNEAQ (reference sequence). V shed 5 bases and J shed 1 base, with 17 bases lying between them. This CDR3 spans 16 amino acids. The CDR3 DNA follows: TGTGCCAGCAGCAAGGGGCAGGAACTCATTAACTATGGCTACACCTTC. Translation gives CASSKGQELINYGYTF.

This chain connects TRBV6-5 to TRBJ1-1; D perhaps matches TRBD1 (5 bases). The CDR3 is 14 amino acids. V gave up 6 bases and J gave up 1 base, with 12 bases separating them. Germline V gives CDR1 MNHEY, CDR2 SVGAGI. The DNA for the CDR3 is TGTGCCAGCAGCGCCCGACAGACGAACACTGAAGCTTTCTTT. It translates to CASSARQTNTEAFF.

This clone appeared a single time. The chain recombines TRBV15 with TRBJ2-7, with D uncertain. V gave up 0 bases and J gave up 6 bases, with 9 bases separating them. The germline V gene has CDR1 LNHNV and CDR2 YYDKDF (reference sequence). CDR3 length equals 13 residues. CDR3 protein: CATSREVPSEQYF. The CDR3 DNA follows: TGTGCCACCAGCAGAGAAGTCCCTAGCGAGCAGTACTTC.

Only one count was recorded for this clone. V and J are TRBV7-2 and TRBJ2-7, with D perhaps TRBD2 (5 bases). CDR3 length: 11 amino acids. Germline CDR1 is SGHTA and CDR2 is FQGNSA. Trimming took off 5 bases at V and 6 bases at J, with 8 bases between the two ends. The CDR3 is CASSPGSEQYF. DNA for the CDR3: TGTGCCAGCAGCCCGGGAAGCGAGCAGTACTTC.

This chain joins TRBV15 and TRBJ2-7; possible D gene TRBD1, 6 bases. V was pared by 4 bases and J by 0 bases, with 13 bases between. Per the germline V gene, CDR1 is LNHNV and CDR2 is YYDKDF (reference sequence). The CDR3 extends over 15 amino acids. The CDR3 DNA sequence: TGTGCCACCAGCAAGGGACAACTGAGCTCCTACGAGCAGTACTTC. Its protein product is CATSKGQLSSYEQYF.

The chain joins TRBV2 to TRBJ2-1; 8 bases are a match to TRBD1. V lost 5 bases and J lost 4; bases outside the gene matches: 10. CDR3 length equals 16 residues. The germline V gene has CDR1 SNHLY and CDR2 FYNNEI. The CDR3 spells CASSTTRGLVYNEQFF. CDR3 coding DNA: TGTGCCAGCAGTACCACCAGGGGGCTAGTTTACAATGAGCAGTTCTTC. The variable domain in full, completed from reference TRBV2 and TRBJ2-1, reads EPEVTQTPSHQVTQMGQEVILRCVPISNHLYFYWYRQILGQKVEFLVSFYNNEISEKSEIFDDQFSVERPDGSNFTLKIRSTKLEDSAMYFCASSTTRGLVYNEQFFGPGTRLTVL.

The genes are TRBV9 and TRBJ2-1; TRBD2 matches at 8 bases. Unmatched junction bases numbered 2, after V lost 0 bases and J lost 3 bases. The CDR3 is 15 residues long. Germline values: CDR1 SGDLS, CDR2 YYNGEE. CDR3 in amino acids: CASSVASGLYNEQFF. CDR3 in DNA: TGTGCCAGCAGCGTAGCTAGCGGGCTCTACAATGAGCAGTTCTTC.

The chain carries TRBV7-9 and TRBJ2-3, with D possibly being TRBD2 (5 bases). The CDR3 runs 15 residues. V lost 1 base and J lost 3, with 11 bases in between. Germline V lookup: CDR1 SEHNR, CDR2 FQNEAQ (reference sequence). CDR3 sequence: CASSLVVGRTDTQYF. Written as DNA, the CDR3 is TGTGCCAGCAGCTTAGTCGTGGGGAGAACAGATACGCAGTATTTT. The whole variable domain, remainder taken from reference TRBV7-9 and TRBJ2-3, is DTGVSQNPRHKITKRGQNVTFRCDPISEHNRLYWYRQTLGQGPEFLTYFQNEAQLEKSRLLSDRFSAERPKGSFSTLEIQRTEQGDSAMYLCASSLVVGRTDTQYFGPGTRLTVL.

The chain links TRBV10-1 to TRBJ2-2; 13 bases map to TRBD2. Germline trimming cut 5 bases from V and 6 bases from J; bases unmatched to any gene: 3. The CDR3 runs 15 residues. Germline V gives CDR1 WNHNN, CDR2 SYGVQD (reference sequence). This CDR3 reads CASSQLAGGAGELFF. The CDR3 region has the DNA TGCGCCAGCAGTCAACTAGCGGGAGGGGCCGGGGAGCTGTTTTTT.

The V and J genes are TRBV18 and TRBJ1-1, with D tentatively TRBD1 (6 bases). Germline CDR1 reads KGHSH; CDR2 reads LQKENI. V lost 5 bases and J lost 2, with 9 bases in between. This CDR3 has 13 residues. The CDR3 DNA sequence: TGTGCCAGCTCAGCGGACAGAAACACTGAAGCTTTCTTT. Its protein product is CASSADRNTEAFF.